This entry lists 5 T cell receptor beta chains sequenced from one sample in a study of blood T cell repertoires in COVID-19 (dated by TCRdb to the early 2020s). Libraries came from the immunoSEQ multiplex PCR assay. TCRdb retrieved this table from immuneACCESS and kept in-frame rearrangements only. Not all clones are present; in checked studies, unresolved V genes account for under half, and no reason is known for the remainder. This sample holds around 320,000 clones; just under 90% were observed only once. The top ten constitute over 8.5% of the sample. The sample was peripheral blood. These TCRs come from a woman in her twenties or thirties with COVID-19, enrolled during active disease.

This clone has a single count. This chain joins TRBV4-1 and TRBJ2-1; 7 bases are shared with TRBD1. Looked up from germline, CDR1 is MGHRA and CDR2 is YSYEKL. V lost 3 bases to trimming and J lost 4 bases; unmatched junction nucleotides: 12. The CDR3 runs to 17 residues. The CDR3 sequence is CASSQPWGSRGYNEQFF. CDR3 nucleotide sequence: TGCGCCAGCAGCCAGCCTTGGGGATCCAGGGGGTACAATGAGCAGTTCTTC.

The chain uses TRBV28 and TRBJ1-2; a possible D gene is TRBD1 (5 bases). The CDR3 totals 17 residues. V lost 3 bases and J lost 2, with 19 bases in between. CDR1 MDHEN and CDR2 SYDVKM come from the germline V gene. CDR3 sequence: CASSLTHQDTQNYGYTF. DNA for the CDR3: TGTGCCAGCAGTTTGACCCACCAGGACACCCAAAACTATGGCTACACCTTC.

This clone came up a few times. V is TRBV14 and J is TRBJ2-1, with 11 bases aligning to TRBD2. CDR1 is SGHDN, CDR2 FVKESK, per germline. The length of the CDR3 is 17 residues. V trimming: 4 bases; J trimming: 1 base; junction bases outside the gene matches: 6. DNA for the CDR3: TGTGCCAGCAGCCGGAAAACTAGCGGGGGTTCCTACAATGAGCAGTTCTTC. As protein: CASSRKTSGGSYNEQFF.

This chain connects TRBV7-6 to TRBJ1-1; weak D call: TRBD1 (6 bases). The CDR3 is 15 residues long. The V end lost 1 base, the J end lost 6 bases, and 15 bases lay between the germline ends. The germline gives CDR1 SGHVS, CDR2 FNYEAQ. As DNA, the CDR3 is TGTGCCAGCAGCTTAGAAGGGCAGGGGATCGCTGAAGCTTTCTTT. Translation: CASSLEGQGIAEAFF.

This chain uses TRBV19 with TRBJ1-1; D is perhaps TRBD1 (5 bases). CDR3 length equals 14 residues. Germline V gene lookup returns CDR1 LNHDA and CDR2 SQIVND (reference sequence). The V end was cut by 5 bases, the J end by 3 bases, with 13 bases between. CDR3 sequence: CASSWGGSYTEAFF. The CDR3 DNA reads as TGTGCCAGTAGTTGGGGCGGCAGTTACACTGAAGCTTTCTTT.